The source of this T cell receptor beta chain is a study of blood T cell repertoires in COVID-19. Study-wide context: The United States, Italy and Spain provided the acute and convalescent COVID-19 samples. T cells, B-cell-depleted T cells, or PBMCs provided the cDNA or gDNA that served as material.

The V end was cut by 7 bases, the J end by 0 bases, with 16 bases between. Per germline, CDR1 MNHNY and CDR2 SVGAGI (reference sequence). The CDR3 totals 16 residues. As originally analysed: Estimation of nucleated cell counts was performed using reference gene primer amplification. Sequencing was performed with immunoSEQ multiplex PCR; in TCRdb, only in-frame clones are kept and a portion is missing. That table furnishes V, J and clone size, whereas the DNA furnished D and trimming. This table holds some 64,000 clones, around four fifths found once. The chain carries TRBV6-6 and TRBJ1-5; TRBD1 is a possible D gene (6 bases). The material sequenced was peripheral blood. The sequence derives from a woman over 75 with active or convalescent COVID-19. DNA of the CDR3: TGTGCCAGCATACTCGGACAGTCCTATAGCAATCAGCCCCAGCATTTT. Translating it yields CASILGQSYSNQPQHF.